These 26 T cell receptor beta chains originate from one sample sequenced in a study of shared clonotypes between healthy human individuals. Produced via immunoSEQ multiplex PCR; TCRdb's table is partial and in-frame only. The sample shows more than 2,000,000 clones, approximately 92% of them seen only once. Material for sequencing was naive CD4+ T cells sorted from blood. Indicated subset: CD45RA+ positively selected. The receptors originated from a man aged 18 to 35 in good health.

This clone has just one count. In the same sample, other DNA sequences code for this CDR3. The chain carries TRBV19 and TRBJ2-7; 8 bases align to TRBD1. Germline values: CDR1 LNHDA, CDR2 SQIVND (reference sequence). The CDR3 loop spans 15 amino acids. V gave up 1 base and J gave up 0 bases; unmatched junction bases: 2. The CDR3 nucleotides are TGTGCCAGTAGTATAGGCGACAGGGGCTCCTACGAGCAGTACTTC. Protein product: CASSIGDRGSYEQYF.

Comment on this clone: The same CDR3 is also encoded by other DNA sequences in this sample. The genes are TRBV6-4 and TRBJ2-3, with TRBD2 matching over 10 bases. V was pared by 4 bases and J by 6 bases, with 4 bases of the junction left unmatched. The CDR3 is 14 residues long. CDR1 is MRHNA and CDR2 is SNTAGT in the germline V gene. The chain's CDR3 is CASSGSGGADTQYF. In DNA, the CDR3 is TGTGCCAGCAGTGGAAGCGGGGGGGCGGATACGCAGTATTTT.

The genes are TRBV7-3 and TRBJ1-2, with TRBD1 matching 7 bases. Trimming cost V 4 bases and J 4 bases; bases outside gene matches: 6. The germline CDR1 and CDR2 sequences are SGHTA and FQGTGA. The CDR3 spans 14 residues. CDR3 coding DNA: TGTGCCAGCAGCTCCGGGACAGAGACCTATGGCTACACCTTC. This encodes CASSSGTETYGYTF. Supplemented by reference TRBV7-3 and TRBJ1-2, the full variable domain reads GAGVSQTPSNKVTEKGKYVELRCDPISGHTALYWYRQSLGQGPEFLIYFQGTGAADDSGLPNDRFFAVRPEGSVSTLKIQRTERGDSAVYLCASSSGTETYGYTFGSGTRLTVV.

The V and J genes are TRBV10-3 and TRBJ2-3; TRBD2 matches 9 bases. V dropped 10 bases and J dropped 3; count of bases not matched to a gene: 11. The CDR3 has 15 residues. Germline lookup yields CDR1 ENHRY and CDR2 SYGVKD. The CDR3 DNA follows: TGTGCCACTTTAAGCGGGGGGCCGGGAACAGATACGCAGTATTTT. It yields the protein CATLSGGPGTDTQYF.

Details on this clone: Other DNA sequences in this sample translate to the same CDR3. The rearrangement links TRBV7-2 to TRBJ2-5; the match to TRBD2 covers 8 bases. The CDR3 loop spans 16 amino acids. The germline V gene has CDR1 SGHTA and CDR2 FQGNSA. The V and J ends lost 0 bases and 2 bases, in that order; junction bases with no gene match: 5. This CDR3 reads CASSLARTGGQETQYF. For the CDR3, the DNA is TGTGCCAGCAGCTTAGCGCGAACGGGGGGGCAAGAGACCCAGTACTTC.

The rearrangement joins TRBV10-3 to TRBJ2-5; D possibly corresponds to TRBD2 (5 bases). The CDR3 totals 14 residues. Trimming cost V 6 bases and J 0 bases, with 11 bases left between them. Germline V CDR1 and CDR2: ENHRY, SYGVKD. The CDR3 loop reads CAISGGLDQETQYF. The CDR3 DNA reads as TGTGCCATCAGCGGTGGACTGGACCAAGAGACCCAGTACTTC.

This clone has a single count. The CDR3 bases are TGTGCCTGGGGGGGCCAGGCGAACATTCAGTACTTC. This sequence encodes CAWGGQANIQYF. The chain carries TRBV30 and TRBJ2-4; tentative D call: TRBD1 (6 bases). Looked up from germline, CDR1 is GTSNPN and CDR2 is SVGIG (reference sequence). The CDR3 contains 12 residues. V was cut by 5 bases and J by 7 bases, with 12 bases left in between.

CDR3 in DNA: TGTGCCAGCAGTGAATCGTGGTACGAGCAGTACTTC. Its protein is CASSESWYEQYF. The V call is TRBV6-1, the J call TRBJ2-7; unclear D gene. V was trimmed by 2 bases and J by 4 bases, leaving 6 bases between them. The germline CDR1 and CDR2 sequences are MNHNS and SASEGT. The CDR3 is 12 amino acids.

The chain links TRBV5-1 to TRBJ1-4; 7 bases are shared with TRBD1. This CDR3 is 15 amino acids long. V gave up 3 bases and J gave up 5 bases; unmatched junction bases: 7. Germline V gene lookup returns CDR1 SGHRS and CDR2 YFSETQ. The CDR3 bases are TGCGCCAGCAGCTCTACAGGGGCGGCAAATGAAAAACTGTTTTTT. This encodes CASSSTGAANEKLFF. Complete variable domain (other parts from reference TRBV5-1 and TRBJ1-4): KAGVTQTPRYLIKTRGQQVTLSCSPISGHRSVSWYQQTPGQGLQFLFEYFSETQRNKGNFPGRFSGRQFSNSRSEMNVSTLELGDSALYLCASSSTGAANEKLFFGSGTQLSVL.

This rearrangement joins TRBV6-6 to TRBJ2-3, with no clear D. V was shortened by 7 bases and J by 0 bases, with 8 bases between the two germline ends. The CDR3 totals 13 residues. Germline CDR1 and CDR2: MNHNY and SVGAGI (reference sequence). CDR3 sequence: CASTGRSTDTQYF. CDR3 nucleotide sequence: TGTGCCAGCACCGGCAGAAGCACAGATACGCAGTATTTT.

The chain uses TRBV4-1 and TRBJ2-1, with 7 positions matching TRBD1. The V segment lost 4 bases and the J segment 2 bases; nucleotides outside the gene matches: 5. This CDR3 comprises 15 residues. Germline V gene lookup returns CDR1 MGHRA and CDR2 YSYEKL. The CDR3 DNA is TGCGCCAGCAGCCTACCCGGGACAGCCTACAATGAGCAGTTCTTC. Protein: CASSLPGTAYNEQFF.

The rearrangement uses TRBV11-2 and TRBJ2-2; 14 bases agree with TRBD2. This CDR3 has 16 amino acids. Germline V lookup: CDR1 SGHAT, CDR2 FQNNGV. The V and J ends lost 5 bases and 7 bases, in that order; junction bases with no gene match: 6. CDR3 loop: CASSTTSGRVIGELFF. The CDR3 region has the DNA TGTGCCAGCAGCACGACTAGCGGGAGGGTAATCGGGGAGCTGTTTTTT.

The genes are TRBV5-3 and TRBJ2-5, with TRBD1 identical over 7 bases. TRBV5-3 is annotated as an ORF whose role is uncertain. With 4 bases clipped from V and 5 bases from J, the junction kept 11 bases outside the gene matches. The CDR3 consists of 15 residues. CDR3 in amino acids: CARSSPGQWSETQYF. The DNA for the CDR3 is TGTGCCAGAAGCAGTCCGGGACAGTGGTCGGAGACCCAGTACTTC.

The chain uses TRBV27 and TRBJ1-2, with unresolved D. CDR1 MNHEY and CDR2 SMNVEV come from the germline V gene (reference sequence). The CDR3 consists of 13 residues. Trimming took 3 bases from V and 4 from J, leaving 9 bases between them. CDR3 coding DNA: TGTGCCAGCAGTTTCGGCGGCCTCTATGGCTACACCTTC. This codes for CASSFGGLYGYTF.

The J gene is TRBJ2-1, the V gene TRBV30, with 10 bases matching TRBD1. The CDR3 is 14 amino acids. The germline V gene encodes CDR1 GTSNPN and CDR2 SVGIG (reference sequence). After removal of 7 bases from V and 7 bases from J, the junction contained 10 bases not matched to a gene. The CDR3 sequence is CAYCRDRGRNEQFF. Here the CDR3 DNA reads TGTGCCTACTGCCGGGACAGGGGAAGAAATGAGCAGTTCTTC.

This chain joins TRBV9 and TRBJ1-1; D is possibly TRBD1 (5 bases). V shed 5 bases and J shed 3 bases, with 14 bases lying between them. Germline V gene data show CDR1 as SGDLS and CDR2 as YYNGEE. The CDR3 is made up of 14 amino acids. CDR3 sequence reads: CASRLAPGDTEAFF. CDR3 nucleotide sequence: TGTGCCAGCAGGCTAGCGCCGGGGGACACTGAAGCTTTCTTT.

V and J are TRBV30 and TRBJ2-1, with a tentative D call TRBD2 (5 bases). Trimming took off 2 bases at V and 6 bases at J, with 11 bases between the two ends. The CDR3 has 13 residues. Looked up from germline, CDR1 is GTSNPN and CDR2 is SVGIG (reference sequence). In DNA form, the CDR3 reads TGTGCCTGGAGTAACGGTGGAGGCAATGAGCAGTTCTTC. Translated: CAWSNGGGNEQFF.

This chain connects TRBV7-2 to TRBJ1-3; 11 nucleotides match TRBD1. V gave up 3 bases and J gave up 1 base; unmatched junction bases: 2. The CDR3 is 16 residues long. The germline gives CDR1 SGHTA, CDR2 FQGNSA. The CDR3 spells CASSLGQGVSGNTIYF. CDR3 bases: TGTGCCAGCAGCTTGGGACAGGGGGTTTCTGGAAACACCATATATTTT. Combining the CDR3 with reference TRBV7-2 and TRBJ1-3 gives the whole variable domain GAGVSQSPSNKVTEKGKDVELRCDPISGHTALYWYRQSLGQGLEFLIYFQGNSAPDKSGLPSDRFSAERTGGSVSTLTIQRTQQEDSAVYLCASSLGQGVSGNTIYFGEGSWLTVV.

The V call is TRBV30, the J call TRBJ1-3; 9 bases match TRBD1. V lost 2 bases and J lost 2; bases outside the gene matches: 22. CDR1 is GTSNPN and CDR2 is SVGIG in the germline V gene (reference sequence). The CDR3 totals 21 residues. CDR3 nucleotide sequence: TGTGCCTGGAGTTCAGAATATCATCAACCGGGGACAGGGATCGCTGGAAACACCATATATTTT. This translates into CAWSSEYHQPGTGIAGNTIYF.

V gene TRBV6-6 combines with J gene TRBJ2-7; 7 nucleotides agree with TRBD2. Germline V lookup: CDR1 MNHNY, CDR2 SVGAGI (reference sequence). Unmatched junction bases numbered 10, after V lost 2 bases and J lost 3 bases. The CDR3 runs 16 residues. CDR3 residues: CASSYTGGGSRYEQYF. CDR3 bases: TGTGCCAGCAGTTACACCGGCGGGGGATCCCGCTACGAGCAGTACTTC.

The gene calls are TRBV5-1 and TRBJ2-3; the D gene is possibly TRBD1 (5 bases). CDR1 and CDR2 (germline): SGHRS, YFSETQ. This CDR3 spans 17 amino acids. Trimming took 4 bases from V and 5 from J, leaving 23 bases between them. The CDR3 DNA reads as TGCGCCAGCAGCATCGATGGCCGCCCCAGGGTCGGAGATACGCAGTATTTT. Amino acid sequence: CASSIDGRPRVGDTQYF.

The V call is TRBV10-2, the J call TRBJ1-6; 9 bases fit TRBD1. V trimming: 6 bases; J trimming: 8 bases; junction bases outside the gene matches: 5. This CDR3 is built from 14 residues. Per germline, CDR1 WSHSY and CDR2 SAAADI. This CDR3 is CASRWDRAYSPLHF. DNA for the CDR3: TGCGCCAGCAGGTGGGACAGGGCGTATTCACCCCTCCACTTT.

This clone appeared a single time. The CDR3 DNA reads TGTGCCAGCAGCTTTTGGGTTTCGAACCAGGACAGCTACGAGCAGTACTTC. This sequence encodes CASSFWVSNQDSYEQYF. This rearrangement joins TRBV5-4 to TRBJ2-7, with D perhaps TRBD1 (6 bases). The CDR3 runs 17 residues. Germline V gene sequence: CDR1 SGHNT, CDR2 YYREEE (reference sequence). The V gene lost 2 bases and the J gene lost 3 bases, with 21 bases spanning the gap.

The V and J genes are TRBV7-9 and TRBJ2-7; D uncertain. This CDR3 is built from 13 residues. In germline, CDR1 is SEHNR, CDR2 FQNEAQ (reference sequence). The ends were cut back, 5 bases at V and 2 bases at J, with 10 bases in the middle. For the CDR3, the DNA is TGTGCCAGCAGCAGTCAGAAGACCTACGAGCAGTACTTC. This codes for CASSSQKTYEQYF.

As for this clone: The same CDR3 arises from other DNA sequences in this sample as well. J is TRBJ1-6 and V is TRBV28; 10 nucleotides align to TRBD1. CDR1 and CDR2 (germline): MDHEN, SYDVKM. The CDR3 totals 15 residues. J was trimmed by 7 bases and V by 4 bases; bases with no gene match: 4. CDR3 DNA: TGTGCCAGCAGTTCCCCGGGACAGGGGAATTCACCCCTCCACTTT. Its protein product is CASSSPGQGNSPLHF.

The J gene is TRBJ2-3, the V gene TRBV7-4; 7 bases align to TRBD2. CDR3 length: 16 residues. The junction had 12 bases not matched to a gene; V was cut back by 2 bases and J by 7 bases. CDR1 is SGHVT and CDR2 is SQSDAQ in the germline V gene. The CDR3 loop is CASSLRGGEVTHTQYF. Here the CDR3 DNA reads TGTGCCAGCAGCTTACGGGGAGGGGAAGTCACCCATACGCAGTATTTT.